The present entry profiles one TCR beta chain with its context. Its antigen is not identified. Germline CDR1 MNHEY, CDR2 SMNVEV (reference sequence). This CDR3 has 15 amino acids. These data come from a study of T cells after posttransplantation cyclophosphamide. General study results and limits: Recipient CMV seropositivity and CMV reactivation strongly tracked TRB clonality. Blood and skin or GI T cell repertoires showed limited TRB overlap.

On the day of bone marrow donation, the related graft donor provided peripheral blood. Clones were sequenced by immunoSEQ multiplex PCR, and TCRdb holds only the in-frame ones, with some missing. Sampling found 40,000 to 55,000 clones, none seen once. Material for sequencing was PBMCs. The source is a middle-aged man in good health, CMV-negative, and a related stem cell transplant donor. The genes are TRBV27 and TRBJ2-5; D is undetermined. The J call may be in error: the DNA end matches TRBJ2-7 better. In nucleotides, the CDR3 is TGTGCCAGCAGTTTGGTATTTCGCCGATCCTACGAGCAGTACTTC. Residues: CASSLVFRRSYEQYF.